The 27 T cell receptor beta chains below come from one sample, sequenced in a study of blood T cell repertoires in COVID-19. The protocol was immunoSEQ multiplex PCR, while the TCRdb copy is restricted to in-frame clones and leaves out a portion. The sample comprises fewer than 90,000 clones, approximately 90% of which are singletons, and around 6.7% rests with the top ten. Sequencing input: peripheral blood. Source of these receptors: a woman aged 80 or over with active COVID-19.

J is TRBJ2-7 and V is TRBV28; 7 bases are a match to TRBD2. The germline CDR1 and CDR2 sequences are MDHEN and SYDVKM. V lost 10 bases, J lost 2 bases, and 5 bases stayed unmatched. This CDR3 spans 12 amino acids. CDR3 DNA sequence: TGTGCCACCAGGGACTATACCTACGAGCAGTACTTC. This codes for CATRDYTYEQYF.

The rearrangement uses TRBV5-1 and TRBJ2-7; 10 positions agree with TRBD2. Germline CDR1 and CDR2: SGHRS and YFSETQ. V lost 1 base to trimming and J lost 5 bases; unmatched junction nucleotides: 6. CDR3 size: 15 residues. CDR3 bases: TGCGCCAGCAGCTTGAGACTAGCGGGTGGCGACGAGCAGTACTTC. It codes for CASSLRLAGGDEQYF.

J is TRBJ2-7 and V is TRBV10-2, with 10 bases lining up with TRBD2. Germline V CDR1 and CDR2: WSHSY, SAAADI. With V trimmed by 3 bases and J by 5 bases, 1 base remained unmatched. The CDR3 is 13 amino acids. CDR3 sequence reads: CASSESGRDEQYF. The CDR3 DNA is TGCGCCAGCAGTGAAAGCGGGAGGGACGAGCAGTACTTC.

This clone appeared a single time. The V gene is TRBV15, the J gene TRBJ1-6, with 9 bases fitting TRBD1. CDR3 length equals 17 residues. Germline values: CDR1 LNHNV, CDR2 YYDKDF (reference sequence). The trim removed 3 bases at V and 3 bases at J, leaving 6 bases unmatched. CDR3 loop: CATSRGVTGGYNSPLHF. CDR3 nucleotide sequence: TGTGCCACCAGCAGGGGGGTGACAGGGGGCTATAATTCACCCCTCCACTTT.

The chain employs TRBV7-3 and TRBJ2-2, with 7 bases that match TRBD1. Germline assignment: CDR1 SGHTA and CDR2 FQGTGA. The trim removed 5 bases at V and 4 bases at J, leaving 10 bases unmatched. This CDR3 spans 16 amino acids. In nucleotides, the CDR3 is TGTGCCAGCAGCAGACAAGGGACAGACCCCACCGGGGAGCTGTTTTTT. It codes for CASSRQGTDPTGELFF.

The chain links TRBV4-2 to TRBJ2-1; 10 nucleotides match TRBD2. CDR1 and CDR2 (germline): LGHNA, YNFKEQ. Germline trimming cut 1 base from V and 10 bases from J; bases unmatched to any gene: 7. There are 15 residues in the CDR3. The chain's CDR3 is CASSQGLAGGPEQFF. Here the CDR3 DNA reads TGTGCCAGCAGCCAAGGGTTAGCGGGAGGCCCCGAGCAGTTCTTC.

This sequence joins TRBV7-9 and TRBJ2-7; TRBD1 aligns across 9 bases. The length of the CDR3 is 14 residues. The V gene end was trimmed by 5 bases and the J gene end by 3 bases; junction bases not matched to a gene: 5. The germline gives CDR1 SEHNR, CDR2 FQNEAQ (reference sequence). CDR3 sequence reads: CASSVGQGFYEQYF. The CDR3 region has the DNA TGTGCCAGCAGCGTCGGACAGGGGTTCTACGAGCAGTACTTC.

V usage is TRBV6-5 and J usage is TRBJ1-2; 7 bases map to TRBD1. Germline values: CDR1 MNHEY, CDR2 SVGAGI. The CDR3 is made up of 14 amino acids. The ends lost 7 bases at V and 6 bases at J; junction bases unmatched: 11. The CDR3 bases are TGTGCCAGCAAGGACAGGCTAAAAACGGATGGCTACACCTTC. This sequence encodes CASKDRLKTDGYTF.

This clone ranks as medium-sized (0.01 to 0.1%). The chain joins TRBV19 to TRBJ2-6, with D tentatively TRBD1 (6 bases). V was trimmed by 2 bases and J by 0 bases, leaving 11 bases between them. This CDR3 comprises 17 residues. CDR1 is LNHDA and CDR2 is SQIVND in the germline V gene (reference sequence). This chain's CDR3 is CASSIRQGFSGANVLTF. The CDR3 DNA sequence: TGTGCCAGTAGTATACGGCAGGGGTTCTCTGGGGCCAACGTCCTGACTTTC.

This chain links TRBV11-2 with TRBJ2-4; a possible D gene is TRBD1 (6 bases). Germline-derived CDR1 and CDR2 are SGHAT and FQNNGV. The CDR3 loop spans 16 amino acids. Trimming cost V 6 bases and J 2 bases, with 17 bases left between them. Written as DNA, the CDR3 is TGTGCCAGCAGTCCACCCACCCAGGGGCCCAAAAACATTCAGTACTTC. It specifies CASSPPTQGPKNIQYF.

The V and J genes are TRBV7-2 and TRBJ2-2; D ambiguous. CDR3 length equals 15 residues. V lost 1 base and J 0 bases, leaving 6 bases between the germline ends. Germline loops: CDR1 SGHTA, CDR2 FQGNSA. CDR3 nucleotides: TGTGCCAGCAGCTTAGGCAGGCCGAACACCGGGGAGCTGTTTTTT. Its protein product is CASSLGRPNTGELFF.

The chain links TRBV7-6 to TRBJ2-3, with 10 nucleotides matching TRBD2. V was pared by 5 bases and J by 6 bases, with 8 bases of the junction left unmatched. CDR1 SGHVS and CDR2 FNYEAQ come from the germline V gene. The CDR3 length is 15 residues. The CDR3 reads CASSEASGSRDTQYF. Here the CDR3 DNA reads TGTGCCAGCAGCGAGGCTAGCGGGAGCCGGGATACGCAGTATTTT. The whole variable domain, remainder taken from reference TRBV7-6 and TRBJ2-3, is GAGVSQSPRYKVTKRGQDVALRCDPISGHVSLYWYRQALGQGPEFLTYFNYEAQQDKSGLPNDRFSAERPEGSISTLTIQRTEQRDSAMYRCASSEASGSRDTQYFGPGTRLTVL.

The genes are TRBV18 and TRBJ2-1; 8 positions match TRBD2. Per germline, CDR1 KGHSH and CDR2 LQKENI. The CDR3 runs to 15 residues. With 3 bases clipped from V and 6 bases from J, the junction kept 7 bases outside the gene matches. In nucleotides, the CDR3 is TGTGCCAGCTCACCGGGAGTAGCGGGATCCAATGAGCAGTTCTTC. Translating gives CASSPGVAGSNEQFF.

V and J are TRBV4-3 and TRBJ1-1; tentatively, D is TRBD1 (5 bases). This CDR3 is 15 amino acids long. The germline V gene has CDR1 LGHNA and CDR2 YSLEER. V was clipped by 1 base and J by 1 base, with 10 bases between them. The CDR3 spells CASSQALGGNTEAFF. The CDR3 nucleotides are TGCGCCAGCAGCCAAGCGCTGGGGGGGAACACTGAAGCTTTCTTT.

This clone was detected once. The chain recombines TRBV2 with TRBJ2-7, with TRBD2 matching over 7 bases. V gave up 5 bases and J gave up 2 bases; unmatched junction bases: 6. CDR3 length: 14 residues. The germline V gene has CDR1 SNHLY and CDR2 FYNNEI. The CDR3 coding sequence is TGTGCCAGCAGTTACCCAGGACTAGCCTACGAGCAGTACTTC. Its translation is CASSYPGLAYEQYF.

The chain has TRBV2 and TRBJ2-4, with D possibly being TRBD2 (6 bases). CDR3 length equals 13 residues. The germline V and J ends were trimmed by 4 bases and 8 bases, with 12 bases remaining between them. Germline V CDR1 and CDR2: SNHLY, FYNNEI. This CDR3 reads CASSVDWRDIQYF. Here the CDR3 DNA reads TGTGCCAGCAGTGTGGACTGGAGGGACATTCAGTACTTC.

The chain links TRBV19 to TRBJ2-2; D unclear. The CDR3 has 16 residues. Trimming left V 2 bases short and J 4 bases short, with 14 bases between. CDR1 is LNHDA and CDR2 is SQIVND in the germline V gene (reference sequence). CDR3 loop: CASSITRPPGTGELFF. CDR3 DNA sequence: TGTGCCAGTAGTATAACCAGACCTCCGGGCACCGGGGAGCTGTTTTTT.

CDR3 sequence: CASSPGSGRNTQYF. DNA of the CDR3: TGCGCCAGCAGCCCGGGCTCCGGGAGAAATACGCAGTATTTT. The chain combines TRBV5-1 with TRBJ2-3; D possibly corresponds to TRBD2 (6 bases). V was clipped by 4 bases and J by 7 bases, with 16 bases between them. The CDR3 extends over 14 amino acids. Germline loops: CDR1 SGHRS, CDR2 YFSETQ.

This clone was seen once. The chain uses TRBV9 and TRBJ1-6; D ambiguous. Germline values: CDR1 SGDLS, CDR2 YYNGEE. V dropped 3 bases and J dropped 11 bases, with 15 bases sitting between them. This CDR3 spans 14 amino acids. The CDR3 spells CASSGMTIPAPLHF. DNA of the CDR3: TGTGCCAGCAGCGGAATGACAATACCTGCACCCCTCCACTTT.

The chain combines TRBV7-3 with TRBJ2-1, with 8 positions matching TRBD1. Trimming at V came to 4 bases and at J to 7 bases, leaving 9 bases not matched to a gene. The CDR3 spans 15 residues. Germline V gene sequence: CDR1 SGHTA, CDR2 FQGTGA. In DNA form, the CDR3 reads TGTGCCAGCAGCTCTCAGGGGGCGCGGAGGAATGAGCAGTTCTTC. Protein sequence: CASSSQGARRNEQFF.

The chain couples TRBV28 to TRBJ2-7; 9 bases are shared with TRBD1. The CDR3 totals 14 residues. CDR1 and CDR2 from the germline V gene are MDHEN and SYDVKM. J was trimmed by 6 bases and V by 3 bases; bases with no gene match: 6. The CDR3 DNA follows: TGTGCCAGCAGTTTCAACAGGGGGCCTCTCGAGCAGTACTTC. Translated: CASSFNRGPLEQYF.

The chain has TRBV2 and TRBJ2-4; possible D gene TRBD1, 6 bases. The CDR3 runs 17 residues. V lost 7 bases and J 0 bases, leaving 19 bases between the germline ends. Germline CDR1 SNHLY, CDR2 FYNNEI. The CDR3 is CASTYTYGQLAKNIQYF. CDR3 in DNA: TGTGCCAGCACCTATACCTATGGACAGCTAGCCAAAAACATTCAGTACTTC. Supplemented by reference TRBV2 and TRBJ2-4, the full variable domain reads EPEVTQTPSHQVTQMGQEVILRCVPISNHLYFYWYRQILGQKVEFLVSFYNNEISEKSEIFDDQFSVERPDGSNFTLKIRSTKLEDSAMYFCASTYTYGQLAKNIQYFGAGTRLSVL.

The rearrangement uses TRBV5-6 and TRBJ2-1, with 10 positions matching TRBD2. The CDR3 contains 19 residues. CDR1 SGHDT and CDR2 YYEEEE come from the germline V gene. After removal of 1 base from V and 8 bases from J, the junction contained 18 bases not matched to a gene. The CDR3 protein is CASSLIPGLASYNVHEQFF. DNA of the CDR3: TGTGCCAGCAGCTTGATACCGGGACTAGCGTCTTACAACGTCCATGAGCAGTTCTTC.

V and J are TRBV12-1 and TRBJ1-5; the listed D gene, TRBD1, was not tested against the DNA. TRBV12-1 is listed as a pseudogene. CDR3 length: 13 residues. The CDR3 DNA reads TGTGCCAGCCGGGACAGTAGCAATCAGCCCCAGCATTTT. It specifies CASRDSSNQPQHF.

V usage is TRBV9 and J usage is TRBJ2-7; D unclear. Trimming pared 6 bases from V and 7 bases from J, leaving 17 bases between. The CDR3 covers 13 residues. Per the germline V gene, CDR1 is SGDLS and CDR2 is YYNGEE. CDR3 protein: CASTPDPVGEQYF. The DNA of the CDR3 is TGTGCCAGCACCCCCGACCCGGTCGGGGAGCAGTACTTC. The entire variable domain, with the rest obtained from reference TRBV9 and TRBJ2-7, is as follows: DSGVTQTPKHLITATGQRVTLRCSPRSGDLSVYWYQQSLDQGLQFLIQYYNGEERAKGNILERFSAQQFPDLHSELNLSSLELGDSALYFCASTPDPVGEQYFGPGTRLTVT.

V gene TRBV27 combines with J gene TRBJ2-6, with D tentatively TRBD1 (6 bases). The CDR3 runs to 20 residues. CDR1 and CDR2 (germline): MNHEY, SMNVEV (reference sequence). V shed 4 bases and J shed 4 bases, with 26 bases lying between them. The CDR3 DNA follows: TGTGCCAGCAGTTACCTTCCGGGACACCCGGCGCTGGGGGGGGCCAACGTCCTGACTTTC. Protein: CASSYLPGHPALGGANVLTF.

The CDR3 is CASSLVGRVNEKLFF. CDR3 nucleotides: TGTGCCAGCAGCTTAGTCGGCAGGGTAAATGAAAAACTGTTTTTT. The rearrangement joins TRBV11-2 to TRBJ1-4; D may be TRBD1 (5 bases). The CDR3 covers 15 residues. Germline CDR1 and CDR2: SGHAT and FQNNGV. Trimming took 1 base from V and 5 from J, leaving 11 bases between them. The full variable domain, with the rest looked up from reference TRBV11-2 and TRBJ1-4, is EAGVAQSPRYKIIEKRQSVAFWCNPISGHATLYWYQQILGQGPKLLIQFQNNGVVDDSQLPKDRFSAERLKGVDSTLKIQPAKLEDSAVYLCASSLVGRVNEKLFFGSGTQLSVL.